Below are 26 T cell receptor beta chains sequenced from a single sample in a study of blood T cells in healthy people across ages. Primed by a sample-barcoded 5' primer and a J-beta primer mix, a second PCR proceeded for about 6 to 12 cycles. TCRdb itself ran the 5' RACE reads through MiXCR, one entry per CDR3 protein. The top ten hold roughly a quarter of the sample, which has 800,000 or so distinct CDR3 sequences, under 80% seen once. Sequenced: blood. The receptors derive from a man aged 25-45 years in good health.

This chain uses TRBV7-9 with TRBJ1-1; a weak D match, TRBD1 (5 bases). V was shortened by 5 bases and J by 3 bases, with 13 bases between the two germline ends. Germline V gene data show CDR1 as SEHNR and CDR2 as FQNEAQ (reference sequence). The CDR3 loop spans 14 amino acids. DNA of the CDR3: TGTGCCAGCAGCGGGGAGGGGTTATACACTGAAGCTTTCTTT. This gives the protein CASSGEGLYTEAFF.

This clonotype was observed at least ten times. The rearrangement links TRBV5-1 to TRBJ1-6; the D is unclear. This CDR3 comprises 15 residues. Per the germline V gene, CDR1 is SGHRS and CDR2 is YFSETQ. V lost 0 bases and J 3 bases, leaving 7 bases between the germline ends. The CDR3 is CASSLDRGYNSPLHF. In DNA, the CDR3 is TGCGCCAGCAGCTTGGACCGGGGCTATAATTCACCCCTCCACTTT.

This clonotype was recorded many times. The rearrangement joins TRBV7-2 to TRBJ2-7; 8 nucleotides agree with TRBD2. Germline trimming cut 1 base from V and 4 bases from J; bases unmatched to any gene: 0. Germline assignment: CDR1 SGHTA and CDR2 FQGNSA. The CDR3 loop spans 13 amino acids. In DNA form, the CDR3 reads TGTGCCAGCAGCTTAGGCGGGGGGTACGAGCAGTACTTC. Its protein product is CASSLGGGYEQYF.

This CDR3 reads CASSQKGGFGETQYF. The CDR3 coding sequence is TGCGCCAGCAGCCAAAAGGGGGGGTTCGGAGAGACCCAGTACTTC. This chain connects TRBV4-3 to TRBJ2-5; D is possibly TRBD2 (7 bases). Germline loops: CDR1 LGHNA, CDR2 YSLEER. The CDR3 is made up of 15 amino acids. The V and J ends lost 2 bases and 4 bases respectively, with 14 bases between them.

The rearrangement links TRBV6-2 or TRBV6-3 to TRBJ1-1; the D gene is possibly TRBD1 (6 bases). The germline gives CDR1 MNHEY, CDR2 SVGEGT. This CDR3 comprises 12 residues. V was clipped by 7 bases and J by 4 bases, with 10 bases between them. Here the CDR3 reads CASTLRGTEAFF. CDR3 DNA: TGTGCCAGCACCCTCAGGGGCACTGAAGCTTTCTTT.

The chain recombines TRBV2 with TRBJ2-7, with D unclear. The DNA end is a closer match to TRBJ2-5, so the J assignment may be wrong. Germline loops: CDR1 SNHLY, CDR2 FYNNEI. This CDR3 is built from 13 residues. The CDR3 protein is CASSELLGETQYF. CDR3 nucleotide sequence: TGTGCCAGCAGTGAATTACTCGGGGAGACCCAGTACTTC.

The chain combines TRBV9 with TRBJ2-7; 7 bases agree with TRBD2. The tail of the sequence fits TRBJ2-5 better, so the J call may be wrong. In germline, CDR1 is SGDLS, CDR2 YYNGEE. This CDR3 spans 15 amino acids. DNA for the CDR3: TGTGCCAGCAGCGTAGGATGGGGGGGTGGGGAGACCCAGTACTTC. Translating it yields CASSVGWGGGETQYF.

The V gene is TRBV5-1, the J gene TRBJ1-2; TRBD1 aligns across 7 bases. The germline V gene has CDR1 SGHRS and CDR2 YFSETQ. Trimming cost V 2 bases and J 7 bases; bases outside gene matches: 8. The CDR3 spans 14 residues. The CDR3 DNA is TGCGCCAGCAGCTTCGCCGACAGGACAGGTGGCTACACCTTC. As protein: CASSFADRTGGYTF.

The V gene is TRBV20-1, the J gene TRBJ2-2; 9 bases match TRBD2. The CDR3 loop spans 15 amino acids. Per the germline V gene, CDR1 is DFQATT and CDR2 is SNEGSKA (reference sequence). After removal of 2 bases from V and 5 bases from J, the junction contained 6 bases not matched to a gene. The CDR3 protein is CSARRGGASTGELFF. Here the CDR3 DNA reads TGCAGTGCTAGACGCGGGGGGGCGAGTACCGGGGAGCTGTTTTTT.

The gene calls are TRBV14 and TRBJ2-5; D not certain. Germline lookup yields CDR1 SGHDN and CDR2 FVKESK. This CDR3 has 12 amino acids. V lost 0 bases and J lost 11, with 10 bases in between. The CDR3 nucleotides read TGTGCCAGCAGCCAAGATGGGTTTCGGCAGTACTTC. Translation gives CASSQDGFRQYF.

The chain is built from TRBV18 and TRBJ2-1, with D uncertain. The CDR3 totals 14 residues. The germline gives CDR1 KGHSH, CDR2 LQKENI. Trimming removed 6 bases at V and 3 bases at J, with 12 bases between. For the CDR3, the DNA is TGTGCCAGCTCTACACCTTCTGGCTACAATGAGCAGTTCTTC. It encodes CASSTPSGYNEQFF. Together with reference TRBV18 and TRBJ2-1, the CDR3 gives the full variable domain: NAGVMQNPRHLVRRRGQEARLRCSPMKGHSHVYWYRQLPEEGLKFMVYLQKENIIDESGMPKERFSAEFPKEGPSILRIQQVVRGDSAAYFCASSTPSGYNEQFFGPGTRLTVL.

The rearrangement links TRBV20-1 to TRBJ1-3, with D unclear. CDR1 is DFQATT and CDR2 is SNEGSKA in the germline V gene (reference sequence). The CDR3 runs 15 residues. V was pared by 0 bases and J by 0 bases, with 9 bases between. CDR3 DNA sequence: TGCAGTGCTAGAGATCTGAGGGTCTCTGGAAACACCATATATTTT. Protein: CSARDLRVSGNTIYF.

The chain links TRBV10-3 to TRBJ2-5; D may be TRBD2 (5 bases). The J call may be wrong; the DNA end is better matched by TRBJ2-7. Germline assignment: CDR1 ENHRY and CDR2 SYGVKD. This CDR3 comprises 16 residues. The CDR3 here is CAISETTGGLSYEQYF. Here the CDR3 DNA reads TGTGCCATCAGTGAAACGACCGGAGGACTTTCCTACGAGCAGTACTTC.

The V call is TRBV21-1, the J call TRBJ2-1; the table calls TRBD1, which could not be checked here. TRBV21-1 is given as a pseudogene. The CDR3 is 16 amino acids. The CDR3 sequence: CASSKQLRRDGNEQFF. The CDR3 DNA sequence: TGTGCCAGCAGCAAGCAACTCCGCCGGGACGGGAATGAGCAGTTCTTC.

The genes are TRBV29-1 and TRBJ2-1; 7 bases are shared with TRBD2. V shed 7 bases, J shed 13 bases, and the junction held 19 bases outside the gene matches. Germline CDR1 and CDR2: SQVTM and ANQGSEA. The length of the CDR3 is 14 residues. CDR3 region: CSAAFTAGWRAQFF. The DNA for the CDR3 is TGCAGCGCCGCGTTTACAGCGGGGTGGAGAGCTCAGTTCTTC.

J is TRBJ2-1 and V is TRBV4-3; perhaps D is TRBD1 or TRBD2 (6 bases each). Germline CDR1 and CDR2: LGHNA and YSLEER. V lost 5 bases and J lost 3, with 14 bases in between. The length of the CDR3 is 15 residues. CDR3 DNA sequence: TGCGCCAGCAGCTCTGAGGAGGGGGGCTACAATGAGCAGTTCTTC. Residues: CASSSEEGGYNEQFF.

The gene calls are TRBV28 and TRBJ2-7; 10 bases match TRBD1. The CDR3 is 16 residues long. Germline V gene lookup returns CDR1 MDHEN and CDR2 SYDVKM. V was clipped by 3 bases and J by 5 bases; unmatched bases: 10. The CDR3 DNA reads as TGTGCCAGCAGTTTGGGACCGGGACAGGGGCTCCACGAGCAGTACTTC. It yields the protein CASSLGPGQGLHEQYF.

This clonotype was counted a few times. The chain joins TRBV20-1 to TRBJ2-3; 9 positions match TRBD2. Germline CDR1 DFQATT, CDR2 SNEGSKA (reference sequence). The CDR3 loop spans 13 amino acids. The chain's CDR3 is CGGGELSTDTQYF. DNA of the CDR3: TGCGGCGGGGGGGAGCTCAGCACAGATACGCAGTATTTT.

V gene TRBV27 combines with J gene TRBJ2-1, with 14 bases lining up with TRBD2. The CDR3 contains 16 residues. With V trimmed by 5 bases and J by 10 bases, 10 bases remained unmatched. CDR1 and CDR2 (germline): MNHEY, SMNVEV (reference sequence). In nucleotides, the CDR3 is TGTGCCAGCAGTCCCCTGGGGACTAGCGGGGGACGGGAGCAGTTCTTC. As protein: CASSPLGTSGGREQFF.

This clonotype was detected only a few times. This chain links TRBV6-1 with TRBJ2-6, with 7 bases lining up with TRBD1. Trimming cost V 5 bases and J 5 bases; bases outside gene matches: 3. Germline V gene data show CDR1 as MNHNS and CDR2 as SASEGT. The CDR3 consists of 14 residues. The CDR3 sequence is CASSLGQRANVLTF. The CDR3 nucleotides read TGTGCCAGCAGTCTGGGACAGCGGGCCAACGTCCTGACTTTC.

The chain couples TRBV3-1 to TRBJ2-7; D perhaps matches TRBD1 (6 bases). Trimming stripped 1 base from V and 5 bases from J, with 12 bases between. From germline, CDR1 is LGHDT and CDR2 YNNKEL (reference sequence). The CDR3 extends over 14 amino acids. CDR3 in amino acids: CASSQGQVMDEQYF. In DNA, the CDR3 is TGTGCCAGCAGCCAAGGACAGGTGATGGACGAGCAGTACTTC.

The V gene is TRBV20-1, the J gene TRBJ2-2; the D gene is possibly TRBD1 (6 bases). Germline V gives CDR1 DFQATT, CDR2 SNEGSKA (reference sequence). The CDR3 sequence is 14 residues long. Trimming pared 5 bases from V and 4 bases from J, leaving 14 bases between. The CDR3 here is CSASGTRATGELFF. DNA for the CDR3: TGCAGTGCTTCCGGGACACGGGCCACCGGGGAGCTGTTTTTT.

This chain uses TRBV12-3 or TRBV12-4 with TRBJ2-5; D remains ambiguous. This CDR3 has 14 amino acids. Trimming took off 3 bases at V and 2 bases at J, with 10 bases between the two ends. The CDR3 spells CASSFRPAQETQYF. The CDR3 region has the DNA TGTGCCAGCAGTTTTAGGCCTGCGCAAGAGACCCAGTACTTC.

The rearrangement links TRBV7-9 to TRBJ2-1, with 9 bases that match TRBD1. This CDR3 region has 16 residues. The junction had 4 bases not matched to a gene; V was cut back by 1 base and J by 3 bases. Germline-derived CDR1 and CDR2 are SEHNR and FQNEAQ (reference sequence). CDR3 nucleotides: TGTGCCAGCAGCTTAGTGCCGGGACAGGGCTACAATGAGCAGTTCTTC. Amino acid sequence: CASSLVPGQGYNEQFF. Complete variable domain (other parts from reference TRBV7-9 and TRBJ2-1): DTGVSQNPRHKITKRGQNVTFRCDPISEHNRLYWYRQTLGQGPEFLTYFQNEAQLEKSRLLSDRFSAERPKGSFSTLEIQRTEQGDSAMYLCASSLVPGQGYNEQFFGPGTRLTVL.

The gene calls are TRBV29-1 and TRBJ2-5, with unresolved D. The V end lost 4 bases, the J end lost 2 bases, and 11 bases lay between the germline ends. The CDR3 consists of 13 residues. Germline V CDR1 and CDR2: SQVTM, ANQGSEA. In DNA form, the CDR3 reads TGCAGCGTTGCCCTGGGATTGCAAGAGACCCAGTACTTC. It encodes CSVALGLQETQYF. Based on the CDR3 plus reference TRBV29-1 and TRBJ2-5, the full variable domain is SAVISQKPSRDICQRGTSLTIQCQVDSQVTMMFWYRQQPGQSLTLIATANQGSEATYESGFVIDKFPISRPNLTFSTLTVSNMSPEDSSIYLCSVALGLQETQYFGPGTRLLVL.

The rearrangement links TRBV4-3 to TRBJ1-2; 9 nucleotides match TRBD1. CDR3 size: 14 residues. Looked up from germline, CDR1 is LGHNA and CDR2 is YSLEER. V was clipped by 4 bases and J by 3 bases; unmatched bases: 3. The CDR3 DNA is TGCGCCAGCAGCCCAAGGGACAGGGACTATGGCTACACCTTC. Its translation is CASSPRDRDYGYTF.